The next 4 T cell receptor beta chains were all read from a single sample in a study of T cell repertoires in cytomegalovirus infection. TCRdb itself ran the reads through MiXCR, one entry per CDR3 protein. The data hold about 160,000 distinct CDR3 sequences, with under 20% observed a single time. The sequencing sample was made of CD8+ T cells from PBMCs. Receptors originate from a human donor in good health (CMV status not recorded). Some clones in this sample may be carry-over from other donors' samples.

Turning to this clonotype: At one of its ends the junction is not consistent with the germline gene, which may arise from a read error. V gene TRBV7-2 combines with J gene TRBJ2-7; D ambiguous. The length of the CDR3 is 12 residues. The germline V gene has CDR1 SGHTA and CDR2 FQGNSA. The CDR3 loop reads CASSLGRLEQYF. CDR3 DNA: TGTGCCAGCAGTTTAGGTAGGCTCGAGCAGTACTTC.

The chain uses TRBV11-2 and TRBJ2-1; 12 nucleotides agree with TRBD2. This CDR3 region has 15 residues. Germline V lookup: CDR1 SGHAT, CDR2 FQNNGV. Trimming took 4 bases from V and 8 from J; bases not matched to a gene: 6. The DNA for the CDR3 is TGTGCCAGCAGCTACCTAGCGGGAGGGCCATATGAGCAGTTCTTC. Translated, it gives CASSYLAGGPYEQFF.

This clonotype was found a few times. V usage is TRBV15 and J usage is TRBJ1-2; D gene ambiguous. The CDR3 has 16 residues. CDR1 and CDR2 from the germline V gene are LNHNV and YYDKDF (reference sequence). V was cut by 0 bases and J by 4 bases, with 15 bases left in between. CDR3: CATSRDGKSLGYGYTF. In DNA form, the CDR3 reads TGTGCCACCAGCAGAGATGGGAAAAGCCTTGGCTATGGCTACACCTTC.

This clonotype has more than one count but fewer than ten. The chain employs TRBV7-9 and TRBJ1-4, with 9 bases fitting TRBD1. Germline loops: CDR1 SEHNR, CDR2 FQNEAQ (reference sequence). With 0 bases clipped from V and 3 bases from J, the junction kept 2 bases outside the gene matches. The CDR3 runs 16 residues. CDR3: CASSLAGQGANEKLFF. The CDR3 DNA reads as TGTGCCAGCAGCTTAGCGGGACAGGGTGCTAATGAAAAACTGTTTTTT.